The 27 T cell receptor beta chains below all came from one sample that was sequenced in a study of shared clonotypes between healthy human individuals. The protocol was immunoSEQ multiplex PCR, while the TCRdb copy is restricted to in-frame clones and leaves out a portion. The sample holds around 640,000 clones, about 96% seen once. Terminally differentiated effector memory CD45RA+ cells were left out of the naive CD8 fraction, which was CD45RO-negative and positively selected for CCR7. The sample consisted of naive CD8+ T cells sorted from blood. Source of these receptors: a woman in her twenties or thirties in good health.

This clone has more than one count but fewer than ten. The genes are TRBV15 and TRBJ2-1; D unclear. The CDR3 has 14 residues. Trimming shortened V by 8 bases and J by 3 bases, and 14 bases separated the two germline ends. From germline, CDR1 is LNHNV and CDR2 YYDKDF (reference sequence). The CDR3 bases are TGTGCCACCGCTACTTCGACGGACTACAATGAGCAGTTCTTC. The encoded protein is CATATSTDYNEQFF.

The chain is built from TRBV5-1 and TRBJ2-1, with 10 positions matching TRBD2. V lost 7 bases, J lost 2 bases, and 9 bases stayed unmatched. The V gene's germline CDR1 is SGHRS and CDR2 YFSETQ. The CDR3 loop spans 16 amino acids. The CDR3 reads CASGVAGGHAYNEQFF. In DNA, the CDR3 is TGCGCCAGCGGAGTAGCGGGGGGACACGCCTACAATGAGCAGTTCTTC.

This rearrangement joins TRBV18 to TRBJ2-2, with unresolved D. The V gene's germline CDR1 is KGHSH and CDR2 LQKENI. This CDR3 has 14 residues. Between the trimmed V and J ends, which lost 2 bases and 1 base, there was a span of 5 bases. The CDR3 here is CASSPEWNTGELFF. DNA of the CDR3: TGTGCCAGCTCACCAGAGTGGAACACCGGGGAGCTGTTTTTT.

The rearrangement uses TRBV28 and TRBJ2-7; the match to TRBD1 covers 7 bases. Germline CDR1 MDHEN, CDR2 SYDVKM. This CDR3 is built from 13 residues. Trimming at V came to 6 bases and at J to 2 bases, leaving 4 bases not matched to a gene. CDR3 region: CASRTDRPYEQYF. The CDR3 nucleotides are TGTGCCAGCAGGACGGACAGGCCCTACGAGCAGTACTTC.

The J gene is TRBJ2-5, the V gene TRBV27; TRBD2 matches 10 bases. Germline assignment: CDR1 MNHEY and CDR2 SMNVEV (reference sequence). The CDR3 consists of 14 residues. Trimming took 5 bases from V and 5 from J; bases not matched to a gene: 5. The CDR3 region is CASSLLAGAETQYF. The CDR3 nucleotides are TGTGCCAGCAGTCTGCTAGCGGGAGCGGAGACCCAGTACTTC.

The chain combines TRBV27 with TRBJ2-1; D gene uncertain. V was clipped by 2 bases and J by 0 bases, with 11 bases between them. The CDR3 runs to 16 residues. CDR1 and CDR2 (germline): MNHEY, SMNVEV (reference sequence). The CDR3 DNA is TGTGCCAGCAGTTTAGAGGAAACCGGCTCCTACAATGAGCAGTTCTTC. Translating it yields CASSLEETGSYNEQFF.

The V call is TRBV7-9, the J call TRBJ2-7, with 7 bases aligning to TRBD1. CDR1 is SEHNR, CDR2 FQNEAQ, per germline (reference sequence). With V trimmed by 5 bases and J by 5 bases, 9 bases remained unmatched. The CDR3 sequence is 14 residues long. The CDR3 region is CASSPTTGFDEQYF. The CDR3 bases are TGTGCCAGCAGCCCGACGACAGGGTTCGACGAGCAGTACTTC.

The V and J genes are TRBV27 and TRBJ2-7, with 11 bases that match TRBD2. The germline gives CDR1 MNHEY, CDR2 SMNVEV (reference sequence). This CDR3 is built from 16 residues. With 2 bases clipped from V and 5 bases from J, the junction kept 8 bases outside the gene matches. In nucleotides, the CDR3 is TGTGCCAGCAGTTTAACCACTAGCGGGAGCAAAAACGAGCAGTACTTC. Translated, it gives CASSLTTSGSKNEQYF.

The rearrangement uses TRBV27 and TRBJ2-3; D remains ambiguous. Trimming cost V 5 bases and J 0 bases, with 6 bases left between them. The V gene's germline CDR1 is MNHEY and CDR2 SMNVEV (reference sequence). The CDR3 sequence is 13 residues long. The CDR3 DNA is TGTGCCAGCAGTCACACTAGCACAGATACGCAGTATTTT. It translates to CASSHTSTDTQYF.

This clone has just one count. V and J are TRBV27 and TRBJ1-4; TRBD1 might be the D (5 bases). The germline CDR1 and CDR2 sequences are MNHEY and SMNVEV (reference sequence). The CDR3 has 15 amino acids. V was pared by 5 bases and J by 4 bases, with 14 bases between. CDR3 DNA: TGTGCCAGCAGTCGTGATAGGGGCCTTAATGAAAAACTGTTTTTT. As protein: CASSRDRGLNEKLFF.

Notes on this clone: Other DNA sequences from this sample encode an identical CDR3 as well. The chain is built from TRBV5-6 and TRBJ2-5; D unresolved. Germline CDR1 SGHDT, CDR2 YYEEEE. The CDR3 covers 11 residues. Trimming took 2 bases from V and 3 from J, leaving 2 bases between them. CDR3 sequence: CASSFKETQYF. For the CDR3, the DNA is TGTGCCAGCAGCTTTAAAGAGACCCAGTACTTC.

This clone was seen only a few times. The chain combines TRBV29-1 with TRBJ1-1; 10 bases are a match to TRBD1. CDR1 is SQVTM, CDR2 ANQGSEA, per germline. This CDR3 spans 12 amino acids. V lost 4 bases, J lost 4 bases, and 0 bases stayed unmatched. The CDR3 reads CSVGDRGTEAFF. The DNA of the CDR3 is TGCAGCGTTGGGGACAGGGGCACTGAAGCTTTCTTT.

This clone was detected a few times. The chain joins TRBV7-9 to TRBJ2-7, with D uncertain. V was cut by 4 bases and J by 1 base, with 11 bases left in between. The CDR3 loop spans 14 amino acids. Germline lookup yields CDR1 SEHNR and CDR2 FQNEAQ (reference sequence). The CDR3 region is CASSSPGGSYEQYF. For the CDR3, the DNA is TGTGCCAGCAGCTCCCCGGGTGGATCCTACGAGCAGTACTTC. Supplemented by reference TRBV7-9 and TRBJ2-7, the full variable domain reads DTGVSQNPRHKITKRGQNVTFRCDPISEHNRLYWYRQTLGQGPEFLTYFQNEAQLEKSRLLSDRFSAERPKGSFSTLEIQRTEQGDSAMYLCASSSPGGSYEQYFGPGTRLTVT.

This clone was recorded only once. The chain is built from TRBV28 and TRBJ2-1; D tentatively fits TRBD1 or TRBD2 (5 bases each). Deletions cut 4 bases from V and 9 bases from J, with 16 bases between. Germline CDR1 reads MDHEN; CDR2 reads SYDVKM. The CDR3 consists of 14 residues. The CDR3 nucleotides read TGTGCCAGCAGTTCCGGGGTTACAAGGGGTGAGCAGTTCTTC. This sequence encodes CASSSGVTRGEQFF.

This chain joins TRBV11-3 and TRBJ1-1, with a possible D match to TRBD1 (6 bases). Looked up from germline, CDR1 is SGHNT and CDR2 is YENEEA. The CDR3 loop spans 13 amino acids. V was pared by 5 bases and J by 5 bases, with 12 bases between. CDR3 residues: CASSPGGQTEAFF. Here the CDR3 DNA reads TGTGCCAGCAGCCCGGGGGGGCAAACTGAAGCTTTCTTT.

The V call is TRBV5-6, the J call TRBJ2-3; 9 bases are a match to TRBD2. CDR3 size: 15 residues. The trim removed 1 base at V and 4 bases at J, leaving 4 bases unmatched. Per the germline V gene, CDR1 is SGHDT and CDR2 is YYEEEE. The DNA of the CDR3 is TGTGCCAGCAGCTTGATAGCGGGAGTGCCAGATACGCAGTATTTT. Protein sequence: CASSLIAGVPDTQYF.

This rearrangement joins TRBV10-3 to TRBJ2-1; TRBD1 agrees at 9 bases. The ends lost 6 bases at V and 0 bases at J; junction bases unmatched: 6. From germline, CDR1 is ENHRY and CDR2 SYGVKD. The CDR3 extends over 16 amino acids. CDR3 protein: CAISPGQGTSYNEQFF. The DNA of the CDR3 is TGTGCCATCAGCCCGGGACAGGGAACCTCCTACAATGAGCAGTTCTTC.

The chain is built from TRBV2 and TRBJ2-5, with 7 bases fitting TRBD2. The CDR3 has 13 amino acids. CDR1 is SNHLY and CDR2 is FYNNEI in the germline V gene. V shed 3 bases, J shed 4 bases, and the junction held 2 bases outside the gene matches. In DNA form, the CDR3 reads TGTGCCAGCAGTGATTCGGGGGGAGAGACCCAGTACTTC. It specifies CASSDSGGETQYF.

For the CDR3, the DNA is TGTGCGGACCTTAGACGGTACAAAAACATTCAGTACTTC. Translating gives CADLRRYKNIQYF. The rearrangement joins TRBV12-2 to TRBJ2-4. TRBV12-2 corresponds to a pseudogene. The CDR3 contains 13 residues.

This chain joins TRBV15 and TRBJ2-7; tentatively, D is TRBD2 (5 bases). CDR3 length: 15 amino acids. The germline gives CDR1 LNHNV, CDR2 YYDKDF (reference sequence). Trimming pared 0 bases from V and 2 bases from J, leaving 11 bases between. Written as DNA, the CDR3 is TGTGCCACCAGCAGAGATATGGGGAGTACCTACGAGCAGTACTTC. It yields the protein CATSRDMGSTYEQYF.

This chain links TRBV6-5 with TRBJ1-2; 9 bases map to TRBD1. The CDR3 covers 14 residues. The germline V gene has CDR1 MNHEY and CDR2 SVGAGI. V was pared by 4 bases and J by 8 bases, with 8 bases of the junction left unmatched. The CDR3 spells CASSFERTGEGYTF. CDR3 sequence (DNA): TGTGCCAGCAGTTTCGAACGGACAGGGGAAGGCTACACCTTC.

The chain has TRBV29-1 and TRBJ2-3; the D gene is possibly TRBD2 (6 bases). The length of the CDR3 is 13 residues. Germline V gene lookup returns CDR1 SQVTM and CDR2 ANQGSEA. Deletions cut 4 bases from V and 5 bases from J, with 13 bases between. The CDR3 bases are TGCAGCGTTGCGGTCCGGGACTTAGATACGCAGTATTTT. This codes for CSVAVRDLDTQYF.

The V call is TRBV2, the J call TRBJ2-1, with unresolved D. The CDR3 is made up of 13 amino acids. Trimming took 6 bases from V and 3 from J, leaving 9 bases between them. CDR1 is SNHLY and CDR2 is FYNNEI in the germline V gene. CDR3 in DNA: TGTGCCAGCAGGGAACCCCTCTACAATGAGCAGTTCTTC. Residues: CASREPLYNEQFF.

The chain joins TRBV6-1 to TRBJ2-7, with 9 nucleotides matching TRBD2. The J segment lost 3 bases and the V segment lost 11 bases, leaving 5 bases of the junction unmatched. This CDR3 contains 12 residues. In germline, CDR1 is MNHNS, CDR2 SASEGT. This CDR3 is CAAPSGDYEQYF. The CDR3 DNA follows: TGTGCCGCCCCTAGCGGGGACTACGAGCAGTACTTC.

CDR3 residues: CASSQDTGVDLGEQYF. CDR3 bases: TGCGCCAGCAGCCAGGACACAGGGGTCGACTTAGGGGAGCAGTACTTC. The chain recombines TRBV4-1 with TRBJ2-7; 7 bases are a match to TRBD1. Germline-derived CDR1 and CDR2 are MGHRA and YSYEKL. V was clipped by 3 bases and J by 7 bases; unmatched bases: 15. The CDR3 sequence is 16 residues long.

The genes are TRBV6-1 and TRBJ1-3; D possibly corresponds to TRBD1 (6 bases). This CDR3 has 14 amino acids. Trimming shortened V by 4 bases and J by 1 base, and 8 bases separated the two germline ends. Looked up from germline, CDR1 is MNHNS and CDR2 is SASEGT. CDR3 protein: CASSGTGSGNTIYF. The CDR3 coding sequence is TGTGCCAGCAGTGGAACAGGGTCTGGAAACACCATATATTTT.

To note about this clone: Sequence at one end of the junction differs from germline and may be a read error. The chain has TRBV5-6 and TRBJ2-1, with unresolved D. In germline, CDR1 is SGHDT, CDR2 YYEEEE. The CDR3 contains 11 residues. This CDR3 is CASGSYNEQFF. DNA of the CDR3: TGTGCCAGCGGATCCTATAATGAGCAGTTCTTC. Using reference TRBV5-6 and TRBJ2-1 for the parts outside the CDR3, the full variable domain is DAGVTQSPTHLIKTRGQQVTLRCSPKSGHDTVSWYQQALGQGPQFIFQYYEEEERQRGNFPDRFSGHQFPNYSSELNVNALLLGDSALYLCASGSYNEQFFGPGTRLTVL.